Listed here is a single T cell receptor (beta chain). This clonotype was counted at least ten times. Its antigen remains unidentified. Base quality data are lacking; no much larger clone is found one base away. To synthesize cDNA, template-switch 5'RACE was performed with a primer carrying a 10-nucleotide random unique molecular identifier so that each TCR transcript was tagged. Every sequencing run yielded over 180 million TCR-beta sequences covering 15-18 subjects. Total RNA was extracted with the RNeasy kit. Using the KAPA Real-time Library Amplification kit, TCR-beta VDJ regions were amplified with primers for the TCR constant region and the 5'RACE anchor. Sample indexes and Illumina adaptors were added in a first PCR, after which library yield was increased in a second PCR. The roughly 650 bp TCR product was size-selected on a 2% E-gel SizeSelection system after Ampure bead purification. Before pooling, library quality was checked on a Bioanalyzer, concentration was measured with Qubit, and libraries were quantified with the Kapa Library Quantification kit. An Illumina HiSeq 2500 sequenced the libraries paired-end 2 x 150 bp. To increase sequence diversity, about 25-31% phiX was spiked into each library pool. The authors' pipeline ran thus. Quality-filtered reads were processed with the UMI-based MiGEC pipeline, which removed over 75% of raw TCR sequences during error correction. VDJ genes were aligned to IMGT germline references, and clonotypes were defined by unique CDR3 amino acid sequence plus V-J genes. Clonal expansion, Shannon diversity and CDR3 relatedness (CalcPairwiseDistances, ClusterSamples) were evaluated with VDJtools, and phylogenetic trees were built with CLCbio workbench. Expanded clones were defined as having at least 8 unique UMIs, based on coefficient-of-variation modelling across technical triplicates. TCRdb ran its own pipeline on the public reads, namely fastp trimming at Q25 and MiXCR clone calling, and kept in-frame beta chains. Every CDR3 protein is listed once, alongside the most common genes and DNA of its rows. The V and J calls come from TCRdb's annotation, not from the publication. The sample profile shows under 75,000 distinct CDR3 sequences; around 3% of them were found once. The ten top clones hold 4% to 6.5% of the sample.

The data stem from a study of neurological immune-mediated disorders (dated by TCRdb to about 2019). About the investigation overall: Of the roughly 34 multiple sclerosis patients, around 30 had relapsing-remitting MS and 3 had secondary progressive MS. The cohort was made up of about 66 subjects, consisting of some 14 HAM/TSP patients, 34 multiple sclerosis patients and 20 or so healthy controls. Using UMI-based sequencing, the study compared peripheral blood TCR-beta repertoires from patients with HTLV-I-associated myelopathy (HAM/TSP), patients with multiple sclerosis, and healthy controls. The 95 to 120 TCR-beta libraries included longitudinal samples, technical triplicates and paired sorted CD4+ and CD8+ T-cell subsets alongside PBMC samples. Broader findings and caveats from the paper: No identical CDR3 amino acid sequences were found to be shared among expanded clones across subjects, suggesting that TCR-beta repertoires were private in all groups. The MS cluster was not associated with any clinical or MRI features, and the authors stated that larger cohorts are needed. Phylogenetic analysis grouped repertoires from 18 of 34 MS patients into a cluster of related CDR3 sequences, suggesting a possible repertoire-level signature. TCR clonal expansion was highest in HAM/TSP patients and lowest in MS patients, with MS patients falling below even healthy controls.

Unmatched junction bases come to 8, with V trimmed by 6 bases and J by 3 bases. From a lookup of the germline V gene (reference sequence), CDR1 and CDR2 are SGHAT and FQDESV. Its CDR3 holds 15 amino acids, cysteine through phenylalanine. Here the CDR3 DNA is all that survives: 45 bases in frame from base 1. Libraries from unsorted PBMCs were made from 2 million PBMCs kept in RNAlater at -80 degrees C until RNA extraction. Multiple sclerosis patients were enrolled in a US clinical protocol evaluating disease progression by magnetic resonance imaging. Peripheral blood underwent Ficoll-Hypaque density gradient centrifugation to isolate PBMCs, which were then cryopreserved in liquid nitrogen.

The receptor was isolated from a woman aged 45-60 years with multiple sclerosis. This receptor chain uses TRBV11-1 and TRBJ2-1, with 7 bases matching TRBD2. Sequenced input: PBMCs. The DNA sequence is given as TGTGCCAGCAGTCAAGAGGGACTAAGCTACAATGAGCAGTTCTTC. Translated, it gives CASSQEGLSYNEQFF.